The clone carrying this T cell receptor beta chain ranks as medium-sized. Its antigen is unidentified. The source of the sample is a study of immune evolution from preneoplasia to lung adenocarcinoma. Study-wide points: Clonality was highest in normal lung, lower in later-stage lesions apparently. Top clone share appeared to fall from AAH through AIS, MIA, adenocarcinoma.

The CDR3 has 13 residues. Per germline, CDR1 SGDLS and CDR2 YYNGEE. The V end lost 4 bases, the J end lost 4 bases, and 11 bases lay between the germline ends. The data were produced by immunoSEQ multiplex PCR, yet TCRdb's version contains in-frame clones alone and is incomplete. The sample shows more than 12,000 clones, 81% of them seen only once. Input material: FFPE minimally invasive lung adenocarcinoma tissue. V is TRBV9 and J is TRBJ1-1; D is unclear. The receptor comes from a person aged 60-79 years with lung adenocarcinoma. DNA of the CDR3: TGTGCCAGCAGCCCTCGTGGTGGCACTGAAGCTTTCTTT. Translating it yields CASSPRGGTEAFF.